What follows are 31 T cell receptor beta chains derived from one specimen sequenced in a study of cytomegalovirus exposure and HLA in healthy donors. Use of 60 Vbeta and 13 Jbeta primers characterized the PCR. Assay: immunoSEQ multiplex PCR; the TCRdb copy retains only in-frame clones and omits some. The sample lists approximately 80,000 clones, 55% to 85% occurring once. Material: PBMCs. These receptors were obtained from a woman aged 40 to 50 in good health and CMV-seropositive.

This sequence joins TRBV30 and TRBJ1-5, with D perhaps matching TRBD1 (5 bases). Germline CDR1 reads GTSNPN; CDR2 reads SVGIG (reference sequence). This CDR3 contains 15 residues. With 2 bases removed from V and 1 base from J, the gap between germline ends came to 12 bases. The CDR3 sequence: CAWSIGQGSNQPQHF. In nucleotides, the CDR3 is TGTGCCTGGAGTATTGGGCAGGGCAGCAATCAGCCCCAGCATTTT.

This sequence joins TRBV5-1 and TRBJ1-2, with D perhaps TRBD1 (6 bases). The CDR3 spans 15 residues. Germline CDR1 reads SGHRS; CDR2 reads YFSETQ. V gave up 0 bases and J gave up 0 bases, with 9 bases separating them. For the CDR3, the DNA is TGCGCCAGCAGCTTGGGGGACACTCCTAACTATGGCTACACCTTC. This sequence encodes CASSLGDTPNYGYTF.

Only one count was recorded for this clone. The rearrangement joins TRBV5-1 to TRBJ2-7; TRBD1 is a possible D gene (6 bases). CDR3 length: 14 amino acids. Between the trimmed V and J ends, which lost 1 base and 7 bases, there was a span of 15 bases. The germline V gene encodes CDR1 SGHRS and CDR2 YFSETQ. In nucleotides, the CDR3 is TGCGCCAGCAGCTTGCGTTCTAGTAGGGGGGAGCAGTACTTC. Translation: CASSLRSSRGEQYF.

This clone has only a few counts. This rearrangement joins TRBV28 to TRBJ2-7; D not resolved. There are 12 residues in the CDR3. The V and J ends lost 5 bases and 3 bases respectively, with 8 bases between them. CDR1 MDHEN and CDR2 SYDVKM come from the germline V gene. Here the CDR3 reads CASSRTDYEQYF. The DNA for the CDR3 is TGTGCCAGCAGTCGCACAGACTACGAGCAGTACTTC.

V usage is TRBV29-1 and J usage is TRBJ1-2; maybe TRBD1 (5 bases). Trimming cost V 4 bases and J 8 bases, with 20 bases left between them. Germline values: CDR1 SQVTM, CDR2 ANQGSEA. This CDR3 contains 14 residues. The CDR3 loop is CSVAGGTRGGGYTF. The CDR3 nucleotides are TGCAGCGTTGCCGGGGGGACTAGGGGTGGCGGCTACACCTTC.

The chain has TRBV27 and TRBJ2-1, with 10 bases identical to TRBD2. The ends lost 0 bases at V and 4 bases at J; junction bases unmatched: 18. Per the germline V gene, CDR1 is MNHEY and CDR2 is SMNVEV (reference sequence). This CDR3 region has 21 residues. The DNA of the CDR3 is TGTGCCAGCAGTTTATCACAACTAGCGGGGAGAGGGACCAGGGGATACAATGAGCAGTTCTTC. Encoded protein: CASSLSQLAGRGTRGYNEQFF.

This sequence joins TRBV27 and TRBJ2-2; the match to TRBD2 covers 11 bases. CDR3 length equals 16 residues. From germline, CDR1 is MNHEY and CDR2 SMNVEV (reference sequence). Trimming took 6 bases from V and 6 from J; bases not matched to a gene: 9. The CDR3 spells CASRPLSGRGAGELFF. CDR3 nucleotides: TGTGCCAGCAGACCACTTAGCGGGAGGGGCGCCGGGGAGCTGTTTTTT.

The rearrangement joins TRBV29-1 to TRBJ2-7; D possibly corresponds to TRBD2 (7 bases). Trimming took 7 bases from V and 3 from J, leaving 22 bases between them. This CDR3 is built from 15 residues. In germline, CDR1 is SQVTM, CDR2 ANQGSEA. CDR3 DNA: TGCAGCGCTATAGCGGTTTCGGGGGGCCTCTACGAGCAGTACTTC. It codes for CSAIAVSGGLYEQYF.

The V gene is TRBV7-8, the J gene TRBJ1-1; TRBD1 matches 10 bases. Unmatched junction bases numbered 7, after V lost 4 bases and J lost 5 bases. The CDR3 length is 15 residues. The germline V gene encodes CDR1 SGHVS and CDR2 FQNEAQ. CDR3 nucleotides: TGTGCCAGCAGCTACACTGGACAGGGGGGGACTGAAGCTTTCTTT. It translates to CASSYTGQGGTEAFF.

The V call is TRBV7-6, the J call TRBJ2-2, with D perhaps TRBD1 (6 bases). Germline lookup yields CDR1 SGHVS and CDR2 FNYEAQ. The CDR3 extends over 12 amino acids. Trimming took off 6 bases at V and 6 bases at J, with 8 bases between the two ends. CDR3 sequence reads: CASRTGSGELFF. The CDR3 DNA reads as TGTGCCAGCAGAACAGGGTCCGGGGAGCTGTTTTTT. Filled out from reference TRBV7-6 and TRBJ2-2, the complete variable domain reads GAGVSQSPRYKVTKRGQDVALRCDPISGHVSLYWYRQALGQGPEFLTYFNYEAQQDKSGLPNDRFSAERPEGSISTLTIQRTEQRDSAMYRCASRTGSGELFFGEGSRLTVL.

The chain couples TRBV19 to TRBJ1-5; D not resolved. The V end lost 5 bases, the J end lost 2 bases, and 7 bases lay between the germline ends. This CDR3 spans 13 amino acids. CDR1 is LNHDA and CDR2 is SQIVND in the germline V gene (reference sequence). The chain's CDR3 is CASSWAGNQPQHF. CDR3 DNA sequence: TGTGCCAGTAGTTGGGCAGGCAATCAGCCCCAGCATTTT. Looking up the rest from reference TRBV19 and TRBJ1-5 gives the full variable domain: DGGITQSPKYLFRKEGQNVTLSCEQNLNHDAMYWYRQDPGQGLRLIYYSQIVNDFQKGDIAEGYSVSREKKESFPLTVTSAQKNPTAFYLCASSWAGNQPQHFGDGTRLSIL.

This chain connects TRBV4-3 to TRBJ1-1; no clear D. V was clipped by 1 base and J by 1 base, with 7 bases between them. CDR1 LGHNA and CDR2 YSLEER come from the germline V gene. The CDR3 loop spans 14 amino acids. CDR3 region: CASSQGGGNTEAFF. The CDR3 region has the DNA TGCGCCAGCAGCCAAGGGGGAGGGAACACTGAAGCTTTCTTT.

A word on this clone: One end of the junction fails to match germline, which may point to a read error. The V and J genes are TRBV7-7 and TRBJ2-7; TRBD2 agrees at 9 bases. CDR3 length: 15 amino acids. Germline CDR1 SSHAT, CDR2 FNYEAQ (reference sequence). The CDR3 DNA sequence: TGTGCTAGCAGCTTAGGAAGCGGGGGGAACTACGAGCAGTACTTC. This gives the protein CASSLGSGGNYEQYF.

The table lists this clone with a few counts. This sequence joins TRBV15 and TRBJ2-3, with TRBD2 matching 8 bases. Germline CDR1 is LNHNV and CDR2 is YYDKDF (reference sequence). Trimming took 0 bases from V and 2 from J; bases not matched to a gene: 1. This CDR3 spans 15 amino acids. The CDR3 region is CATSRELAATDTQYF. The CDR3 DNA reads TGTGCCACCAGCAGAGAACTAGCGGCCACAGATACGCAGTATTTT.

The chain has TRBV7-8 and TRBJ2-7; TRBD2 is a possible D gene (6 bases). CDR3 size: 14 residues. V gave up 0 bases and J gave up 6 bases, with 12 bases separating them. CDR1 and CDR2 (germline): SGHVS, FQNEAQ. CDR3 bases: TGTGCCAGCAGCTTAGCGCAGTTGGAGGGCGAGCAGTACTTC. It codes for CASSLAQLEGEQYF.

This chain uses TRBV4-1 with TRBJ1-3; 10 bases are a match to TRBD1. V shed 1 base, J shed 3 bases, and the junction held 3 bases outside the gene matches. The CDR3 is 16 amino acids. Germline CDR1 reads MGHRA; CDR2 reads YSYEKL. The CDR3 nucleotides read TGCGCCAGCAGCCAAGGACAGGGGGCGAGTGGAAACACCATATATTTT. Amino acid sequence: CASSQGQGASGNTIYF.

V usage is TRBV9 and J usage is TRBJ2-7; TRBD1 aligns across 9 bases. Unmatched junction bases numbered 3, after V lost 2 bases and J lost 3 bases. Per the germline V gene, CDR1 is SGDLS and CDR2 is YYNGEE. The CDR3 loop spans 14 amino acids. CDR3 bases: TGTGCCAGCAGCGTTACGGGACAGGGCTACGAGCAGTACTTC. Amino acids: CASSVTGQGYEQYF.

V and J are TRBV11-2 and TRBJ2-5, with 7 positions matching TRBD1. The J call may be incorrect, as the DNA end agrees better with TRBJ2-7. Germline V gene lookup returns CDR1 SGHAT and CDR2 FQNNGV. The CDR3 is made up of 15 amino acids. CDR3 protein: CASSWRQGLSYEQYF. CDR3 DNA sequence: TGTGCCAGCAGCTGGAGACAGGGCCTCTCCTACGAGCAGTACTTC.

The rearrangement uses TRBV27 and TRBJ1-4; D possibly corresponds to TRBD1 (6 bases). Trimming shortened V by 6 bases and J by 3 bases, and 17 bases separated the two germline ends. Germline V gene data show CDR1 as MNHEY and CDR2 as SMNVEV (reference sequence). CDR3 length: 16 amino acids. The CDR3 is CASSGIGGGANEKLFF. DNA of the CDR3: TGTGCCAGCAGCGGAATAGGGGGGGGTGCTAATGAAAAACTGTTTTTT.

The chain couples TRBV28 to TRBJ2-3; possible D gene TRBD2, 6 bases. CDR1 is MDHEN and CDR2 is SYDVKM in the germline V gene. The ends were cut back, 3 bases at V and 0 bases at J, with 25 bases in the middle. The CDR3 consists of 20 residues. The CDR3 region has the DNA TGTGCCAGCAGTTTCGGGGGTGGGAGGTTAGGTGGGGCAAGCACAGATACGCAGTATTTT. It codes for CASSFGGGRLGGASTDTQYF.

V usage is TRBV28 and J usage is TRBJ1-4; 9 nucleotides agree with TRBD1. The CDR3 has 14 residues. Per germline, CDR1 MDHEN and CDR2 SYDVKM. With V trimmed by 1 base and J by 8 bases, 2 bases remained unmatched. The CDR3 sequence is CASSLYRGREKLFF. The CDR3 DNA is TGTGCCAGCAGTTTATACAGGGGGCGGGAAAAACTGTTTTTT. The complete variable domain, with remaining parts taken from reference TRBV28 and TRBJ1-4, reads DVKVTQSSRYLVKRTGEKVFLECVQDMDHENMFWYRQDPGLGLRLIYFSYDVKMKEKGDIPEGYSVSREKKERFSLILESASTNQTSMYLCASSLYRGREKLFFGSGTQLSVL.

This clone was observed a handful of times. The chain carries TRBV10-3 and TRBJ1-5; D remains ambiguous. Germline V gene sequence: CDR1 ENHRY, CDR2 SYGVKD. The V and J ends lost 5 bases and 0 bases respectively, with 14 bases between them. CDR3 size: 16 residues. The CDR3 sequence: CAISKEGPHSNQPQHF. The CDR3 nucleotides are TGTGCCATCAGTAAGGAGGGCCCTCATAGCAATCAGCCCCAGCATTTT.

This chain uses TRBV2 with TRBJ2-1, with 7 positions matching TRBD1. The V and J ends lost 7 bases and 3 bases, in that order; junction bases with no gene match: 9. Germline V gene data show CDR1 as SNHLY and CDR2 as FYNNEI. The CDR3 length is 15 residues. The CDR3 nucleotides are TGTGCCAGCACCCGACAGGGTCTCGTCTACAATGAGCAGTTCTTC. It codes for CASTRQGLVYNEQFF.

The chain recombines TRBV10-3 with TRBJ2-1; TRBD2 agrees at 12 bases. The CDR3 covers 17 residues. V lost 3 bases to trimming and J lost 0 bases; unmatched junction nucleotides: 3. From germline, CDR1 is ENHRY and CDR2 SYGVKD. The CDR3 loop is CAISDTSGRSSYNEQFF. The CDR3 DNA reads TGTGCCATCAGTGATACTAGCGGGAGGAGCTCCTACAATGAGCAGTTCTTC.

The chain recombines TRBV2 with TRBJ2-7; TRBD2 aligns across 10 bases. The V gene's germline CDR1 is SNHLY and CDR2 FYNNEI. This CDR3 region has 14 residues. V lost 7 bases, J lost 6 bases, and 9 bases stayed unmatched. CDR3 protein: CASTPGTSDGEQYF. The CDR3 bases are TGTGCCAGCACCCCAGGGACTAGCGACGGCGAGCAGTACTTC.

The rearrangement links TRBV6-5 to TRBJ1-1; 9 bases fit TRBD1. This CDR3 comprises 15 residues. Unmatched junction bases numbered 12, after V lost 6 bases and J lost 7 bases. In germline, CDR1 is MNHEY, CDR2 SVGAGI. This CDR3 is CASRMDRGEYNEAFF. CDR3 nucleotide sequence: TGTGCCAGCAGGATGGACAGGGGTGAATACAATGAAGCTTTCTTT.

This rearrangement joins TRBV28 to TRBJ1-2, with TRBD1 matching 7 bases. The CDR3 extends over 15 amino acids. Germline trimming cut 8 bases from V and 0 bases from J; bases unmatched to any gene: 9. Germline V gene data show CDR1 as MDHEN and CDR2 as SYDVKM. The DNA of the CDR3 is TGTGCCAGCGGGACAACAGGGGAGGCTAACTATGGCTACACCTTC. Protein product: CASGTTGEANYGYTF.

This rearrangement joins TRBV11-2 to TRBJ2-7; D may be TRBD1 (6 bases). V lost 2 bases and J 2 bases, leaving 10 bases between the germline ends. The CDR3 runs 14 residues. Germline CDR1 SGHAT, CDR2 FQNNGV. CDR3 sequence reads: CASSLSRDTYEQYF. For the CDR3, the DNA is TGTGCCAGCAGCTTATCCCGGGACACCTACGAGCAGTACTTC.

This chain connects TRBV30 to TRBJ1-4; D not resolved. V was clipped by 2 bases and J by 6 bases, with 4 bases between them. Germline CDR1 GTSNPN, CDR2 SVGIG (reference sequence). CDR3 length: 11 residues. CDR3 amino acids: CAWSLDEKLFF. The CDR3 nucleotides read TGTGCCTGGAGTCTCGATGAAAAACTGTTTTTT.

This clone has a handful of counts. V gene TRBV6-5 combines with J gene TRBJ1-5; D call uncertain. CDR3 length equals 13 residues. The ends were cut back, 6 bases at V and 0 bases at J, with 6 bases in the middle. The germline CDR1 and CDR2 sequences are MNHEY and SVGAGI. CDR3 nucleotides: TGTGCCAGCAGATTCAGTAGCAATCAGCCCCAGCATTTT. This codes for CASRFSSNQPQHF.

This clone was seen just once. The chain links TRBV19 to TRBJ2-5, with a weak D call TRBD2 (7 bases). The CDR3 totals 14 residues. V lost 5 bases to trimming and J lost 3 bases, with 13 bases between them. The germline V gene has CDR1 LNHDA and CDR2 SQIVND (reference sequence). CDR3 bases: TGTGCCAGTAGTCCTACAGGGAGGGAAGAGACCCAGTACTTC. This gives the protein CASSPTGREETQYF. Variable domain in full (rest from reference TRBV19 and TRBJ2-5): DGGITQSPKYLFRKEGQNVTLSCEQNLNHDAMYWYRQDPGQGLRLIYYSQIVNDFQKGDIAEGYSVSREKKESFPLTVTSAQKNPTAFYLCASSPTGREETQYFGPGTRLLVL.